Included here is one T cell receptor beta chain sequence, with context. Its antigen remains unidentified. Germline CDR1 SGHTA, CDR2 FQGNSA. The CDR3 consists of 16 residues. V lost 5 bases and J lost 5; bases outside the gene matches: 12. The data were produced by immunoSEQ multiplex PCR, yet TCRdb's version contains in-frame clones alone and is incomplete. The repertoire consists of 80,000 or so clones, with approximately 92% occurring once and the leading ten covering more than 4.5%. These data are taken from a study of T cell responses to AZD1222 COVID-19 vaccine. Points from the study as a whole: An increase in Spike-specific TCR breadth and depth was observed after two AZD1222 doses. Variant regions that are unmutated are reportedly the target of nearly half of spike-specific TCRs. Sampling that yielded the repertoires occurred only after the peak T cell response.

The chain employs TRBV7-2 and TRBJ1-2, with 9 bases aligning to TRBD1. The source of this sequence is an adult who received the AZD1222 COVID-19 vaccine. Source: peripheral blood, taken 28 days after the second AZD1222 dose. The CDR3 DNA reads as TGTGCCAGCAGCCCGACAGGGTGGGGACAGGGTTATGGCTACACCTTC. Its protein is CASSPTGWGQGYGYTF.